This TCR beta chain came from a study of cytomegalovirus exposure and HLA in healthy donors. General study findings and limits: What a later analysis showed was that several of the most significant clusters appeared linked to common viral pathogens. The productive fraction for most TCR beta V segments was about 90% or about 30% in an earlier analysis.

Healthy bone marrow donors made up the cohort. Although they were nominally healthy when sampled, donors likely had unrecorded immune exposures. Vbeta (60) and Jbeta (13) primers were used in the PCR. The assay was immunoSEQ multiplex PCR, and TCRdb's table has in-frame clones only and misses some. The sample has roughly 290,000 clones; over 70% are singletons. Worth noting for this clone: Its antigen is not known.

Sequenced: PBMCs. The sequence came from a girl aged 2 to 10 in good health and CMV-seronegative.

CDR3 protein: CASRGTGVYEQYF. The DNA for the CDR3 is TGTGCCAGCAGAGGGACAGGGGTCTACGAGCAGTACTTC. V gene TRBV2 combines with J gene TRBJ2-5; TRBD1 agrees at 10 bases. The J call may be faulty, since TRBJ2-7 better matches the DNA end. Germline CDR1 SNHLY, CDR2 FYNNEI. The CDR3 loop spans 13 amino acids.